This TCR beta chain was profiled in a study of cytomegalovirus exposure and HLA in healthy donors. General study findings and limits: A later analysis showed that HLA-associated TCR beta chains had undergone more clonal expansion than equally common others. Donor immune exposure was known only as CMV serostatus.

The CDR3 contains 12 residues. Germline-derived CDR1 and CDR2 are MNHEY and SVGAGI. V was clipped by 6 bases and J by 8 bases; unmatched bases: 5. Whereas donors were nominally healthy upon sampling, unrecorded immune exposures were probable. On this clone: Its antigen is unidentified.

PCR used 60 Vbeta primers and 13 Jbeta primers. Method: immunoSEQ multiplex PCR; TCRdb's copy keeps in-frame clones and lacks some. The profile shows about 130,000 clones, 80% to 90% of them singletons. This sequence originates from a man aged 50-59 years in good health and CMV-seronegative. The specimen was PBMCs. The chain links TRBV6-5 to TRBJ1-2; 8 nucleotides match TRBD1. Here the CDR3 reads CASRKTGAGYTF. The DNA of the CDR3 is TGTGCCAGCAGAAAGACAGGGGCCGGCTACACCTTC.